This TCR beta chain was sequenced during a study of T cells after yellow fever vaccination (dated by TCRdb to the late 2010s). For the wider study: Libraries from fractions with low cell numbers were prepared with the SMART-Seq v4 Ultra Low Input RNA kit. To follow T-cell clones before and after both primary and booster YFV17D yellow fever vaccination, bulk TCR alpha and beta repertoires underwent longitudinal sequencing. Two healthy male donors, one aged 18 to 30 and one aged 30 to 39 years, were included in the cohort. Bulk PBMC replicates and cell subsets were isolated from blood drawn at multiple timepoints before and after both primary and secondary immunization. Study-level results and caveats: A small fraction of clonotypes showed up in both the CD4 and CD8 compartments, probably as a result of convergent recombination. Because only two donors were included in the study, the extent to which the findings can be generalized is limited. Computational filtering was required because FACS-sorted repertoires could contain abundant contaminating clonotypes from the bulk population. After the booster, most of the clones that had expanded following primary vaccination were detected again (roughly 96% of CD4 and roughly 90% of CD8), which suggests that memory was broadly maintained. The secondary T-cell response was weaker than the primary response but faster, peaking on day 5 instead of day 15.

The treatment or condition label, as the study defines it: live attenuated yellow fever vaccine strain. At each blood-draw timepoint, two biological replicates of bulk PBMCs were obtained. A standard Ficoll-Paque protocol was used to isolate PBMCs from peripheral blood. TriZol was used to extract RNA from bulk PBMCs, from CD4 and CD8 fractions, and from dextramer-positive and dextramer-negative fractions. This clonotype was counted only a few times. The specificity of this receptor is unknown. Base-call qualities are not available, and no considerably larger clone is one nucleotide away. TCR cDNA was synthesized by 5'RACE template switching, which introduced a universal primer site and unique molecular identifiers. cDNA synthesis was primed from both the TCR alpha and TCR beta constant segments. Two PCR steps were used to amplify libraries, with sample barcodes and sequencing adapters being added in the second step. Libraries were sequenced on Illumina HiSeq 2500 (2x100 bp) or NovaSeq (2x150 bp). The authors' analysis ran thus. MIGEC handled demultiplexing of reads and collapsing into UMI consensus sequences, while MiXCR performed V(D)J alignment. Clonotypes responding to the vaccine were identified with edgeR on replicate PBMC samples, with the criteria of FDR below 0.01 and a log2 fold change above 5 up to day 15. Bulk clonotypes were assigned CD4 or CD8 identity according to which sequenced CD4 or CD8 repertoire held them at higher abundance. TCRdb cleaned the public reads at Q25 with fastp, built clones with MiXCR and kept in-frame beta chains. Entries that share a CDR3 protein sequence are merged under the most common genes and DNA. The authors' filters were not applied to this entry. Across this sample there are under 600,000 distinct CDR3 sequences, with about 13% seen only once. The ten largest clones take up roughly an eighth of the sample.

The CDR3 holds 15 amino acids from the cysteine to the phenylalanine. Only the CDR3 DNA stays, 45 bases, in frame from base 1. From a lookup of the germline V gene, CDR1 and CDR2 are MNHNS and SASEGT. A distance of 10 bases separates the germline ends of V and J, which lose 4 bases and 0 bases respectively. Recombination connected TRBV6-1 to TRBJ1-5; the D gene cannot be resolved reliably. The sequencing here drew on PBMCs, taken on the day of the yellow fever booster vaccination. This TCR was recovered from a young man who received the YFV17D yellow fever vaccine. The nucleotide sequence reads TGTGCCAGCAGTGGGTCCGGGCATAGCAATCAGCCCCAGCATTTT. Its protein is CASSGSGHSNQPQHF.